This entry concerns a single T cell receptor (beta chain). CDR1 and CDR2 from the germline V gene are MNHEY and SVGEGT. V was pared by 6 bases and J by 5 bases, with 6 bases of the junction left unmatched. The CDR3 consists of 14 residues. These data come from a study of blood T cell repertoires in COVID-19. Across the study: The United States, Italy and Spain were the sources of the acute and convalescent COVID-19 samples. T cells, B-cell-depleted T cells, or PBMCs supplied cDNA or gDNA.

Per the original methods: Estimation of nucleated cell counts relied on the amplification of reference gene primers. Assay: immunoSEQ multiplex PCR; the TCRdb copy retains only in-frame clones and omits some. That table gives V, J and clone size, and the DNA gave D and trimming. This table holds roughly 200,000 clones, approximately 92% found once. This receptor was obtained from a man aged 45-65 years with acute or convalescent COVID-19. V usage is TRBV6-2 or TRBV6-3 and J usage is TRBJ1-1, with 10 nucleotides matching TRBD1. Specimen: peripheral blood. Here the CDR3 DNA reads TGTGCCAGCAGCCCGGGACAGGGGAGTACTGAAGCTTTCTTT. Amino acids: CASSPGQGSTEAFF.